These 10 T cell receptor beta chains were sequenced from one sample in a study of identical twins. Using its own MiXCR run on the 5' RACE reads, TCRdb lists one record per CDR3 protein. Counted here are some 1,600,000 distinct CDR3 sequences, 32% occurring once; the ten biggest clones make up about 0.27%. The specimen sequenced was cord blood. The receptors come from a newborn girl in good health.

On this clonotype itself: One junction end disagrees with the germline gene, perhaps due to a read error. This chain links TRBV13 with TRBJ2-7; 8 bases map to TRBD2. From germline, CDR1 is PRHDT and CDR2 FYEKMQ (reference sequence). CDR3 length: 20 amino acids. The CDR3 is CANSLGRWSRRGDRSYEQYF. In nucleotides, the CDR3 is TGTGCCAACAGCTTAGGCCGATGGTCGAGGCGGGGGGACCGCTCCTACGAGCAGTACTTC.

The chain combines TRBV10-3 with TRBJ2-1; TRBD1 agrees at 9 bases. Germline lookup yields CDR1 ENHRY and CDR2 SYGVKD. Trimming cost V 3 bases and J 6 bases; bases outside gene matches: 6. The CDR3 runs 15 residues. DNA of the CDR3: TGTGCCATCAGTGACCGGGACAGGGTGGGCAATGAGCAGTTCTTC. Its protein product is CAISDRDRVGNEQFF.

The J gene is TRBJ1-2, the V gene TRBV7-9; no definite D call. Between the trimmed V and J ends, which lost 1 base and 4 bases, there was a span of 10 bases. The CDR3 covers 14 residues. Per germline, CDR1 SEHNR and CDR2 FQNEAQ (reference sequence). The CDR3: CASSLVGSLYGYTF. In DNA, the CDR3 is TGTGCCAGCAGCTTAGTGGGCAGTCTCTATGGCTACACCTTC. Full variable domain (rest looked up from reference TRBV7-9 and TRBJ1-2): DTGVSQNPRHKITKRGQNVTFRCDPISEHNRLYWYRQTLGQGPEFLTYFQNEAQLEKSRLLSDRFSAERPKGSFSTLEIQRTEQGDSAMYLCASSLVGSLYGYTFGSGTRLTVV.

CDR3 in DNA: TGTGCCAGCAGCTCCACAGGGTATGATGAGCAGTTCTTC. It yields the protein CASSSTGYDEQFF. The V call is TRBV7-9, the J call TRBJ2-1; D possibly corresponds to TRBD1 (6 bases). The ends were cut back, 4 bases at V and 8 bases at J, with 12 bases in the middle. Germline CDR1 reads SEHNR; CDR2 reads FQNEAQ (reference sequence). CDR3 length: 13 residues.

On this clonotype: The junction does not match germline at one end; this may be a read error. V usage is TRBV28 and J usage is TRBJ1-6, with no clear D. This CDR3 comprises 13 residues. Germline V gene data show CDR1 as MDHEN and CDR2 as SYDVKM. CDR3 coding DNA: TGTGCCAGCAGTTTAGCCCCCGAGTCACCCCCCCACTTT. Translated, it gives CASSLAPESPPHF.

In the case of this clonotype: The germline gene is not matched at one end of the junction; a read error may be the cause. The rearrangement links TRBV2 to TRBJ2-3; the D is unclear. The CDR3 totals 17 residues. CDR1 is SNHLY and CDR2 is FYNNEI in the germline V gene. The DNA for the CDR3 is TGTGCCAGCAGTCGGAGCGTTGTTCCCGTTCCCACACATACGCAGTATTTT. Translated, it gives CASSRSVVPVPTHTQYF.

This clonotype was counted at least ten times. The germline gene is not matched at one end of the junction; a read error may be the cause. The chain uses TRBV4-1 and TRBJ1-5, with unresolved D. The CDR3 extends over 13 amino acids. Germline V gene data show CDR1 as MGHRA and CDR2 as YSYEKL. The DNA for the CDR3 is TGTGCCAGCAGCCAAGATCTGGAACAGCCCCAGCATTTT. Its protein product is CASSQDLEQPQHF.

This clonotype was found a few times. The gene calls are TRBV12-3 or TRBV12-4 and TRBJ2-1; D call uncertain. The CDR3 contains 11 residues. V dropped 5 bases and J dropped 8 bases, with 7 bases sitting between them. The DNA of the CDR3 is TGTGCCAGCAGTCGAGCGCATGAGCAGTTCTTC. Translation gives CASSRAHEQFF.

There are a few counts of this clonotype. The V and J genes are TRBV4-2 and TRBJ2-5; 12 bases are a match to TRBD2. V lost 6 bases to trimming and J lost 2 bases; unmatched junction nucleotides: 4. This CDR3 contains 15 residues. In germline, CDR1 is LGHNA, CDR2 YNFKEQ. The CDR3 here is CASSRTSGTQETQYF. The CDR3 region has the DNA TGTGCCAGCAGTAGGACTAGCGGGACGCAAGAGACCCAGTACTTC.

This clonotype was detected many times. CDR3 DNA: TGTGCCAGCCGGCTAGCGGGGGCTGGAGATACGCAGTATTTT. Translation: CASRLAGAGDTQYF. This rearrangement joins TRBV12-3 or TRBV12-4 to TRBJ2-3, with 10 positions matching TRBD2. The J segment lost 5 bases and the V segment lost 8 bases, leaving 7 bases of the junction unmatched. The CDR3 length is 14 residues.